The 27 T cell receptor beta chains reported below all come from one sample, sequenced in a study of blood T cell repertoires in COVID-19. TCRdb's copy holds only in-frame clones and misses some; the assay was immunoSEQ multiplex PCR. Altogether some 190,000 clones are present, 86% being singletons, with the ten largest covering roughly 25%. The sequencing sample was made of PBMCs or T cells enriched from blood (not recorded which). Every receptor here comes from a woman aged 40 to 55 in a cohort exposed to, infected with or recovered from COVID-19 (not recorded which).

For the CDR3, the DNA is TGTGCCTGGAGTGTACCGGGGTTTGCCGCCGGGGAGCTGTTTTTT. It specifies CAWSVPGFAAGELFF. This chain uses TRBV30 with TRBJ2-2, with D possibly matching TRBD2 (5 bases). The germline V gene encodes CDR1 GTSNPN and CDR2 SVGIG (reference sequence). Trimming pared 0 bases from V and 6 bases from J, leaving 14 bases between. This CDR3 is built from 15 residues.

The chain's CDR3 is CASSLLGGLTYNEQFF. The CDR3 DNA follows: TGTGCCAGCAGCTTACTCGGAGGCTTGACCTACAATGAGCAGTTCTTC. The V call is TRBV7-8, the J call TRBJ2-1; D might be TRBD2 (5 bases). CDR1 is SGHVS and CDR2 is FQNEAQ in the germline V gene. This CDR3 region has 16 residues. The V end lost 2 bases, the J end lost 2 bases, and 13 bases lay between the germline ends.

This chain uses TRBV12-3 or TRBV12-4 with TRBJ2-3; tentative D call: TRBD1 (5 bases). This CDR3 region has 11 residues. With 3 bases removed from V and 15 bases from J, the gap between germline ends came to 13 bases. The CDR3: CASSLYRLVYF. The CDR3 DNA sequence: TGTGCCAGCAGTTTGTACAGGTTGGTCTATTTT.

This clone was recorded once. The chain links TRBV27 to TRBJ1-2; no clear D gene. The CDR3 has 15 residues. Trimming removed 5 bases from V and 3 bases from J, with 16 bases in between. The germline CDR1 and CDR2 sequences are MNHEY and SMNVEV (reference sequence). This CDR3 reads CASSPLAGLDYGYTF. CDR3 DNA sequence: TGTGCCAGCAGTCCCCTAGCTGGGTTGGACTATGGCTACACCTTC.

The rearrangement links TRBV19 to TRBJ1-2, with 10 nucleotides matching TRBD1. Looked up from germline, CDR1 is LNHDA and CDR2 is SQIVND (reference sequence). CDR3 length: 16 residues. J was trimmed by 3 bases and V by 9 bases; bases with no gene match: 13. CDR3: CASNLGTGDMYYGYTF. The CDR3 DNA follows: TGTGCCAGCAACCTGGGGACAGGGGATATGTACTATGGCTACACCTTC. Complete variable domain (other parts from reference TRBV19 and TRBJ1-2): DGGITQSPKYLFRKEGQNVTLSCEQNLNHDAMYWYRQDPGQGLRLIYYSQIVNDFQKGDIAEGYSVSREKKESFPLTVTSAQKNPTAFYLCASNLGTGDMYYGYTFGSGTRLTVV.

This clone was found once. The DNA of the CDR3 is TGTGCCAGTAGTCTAAGGACAGGGCTTCGATATGGGGACTATGGCTACACCTTC. Translated: CASSLRTGLRYGDYGYTF. The V call is TRBV19, the J call TRBJ1-2; TRBD1 aligns across 8 bases. V lost 5 bases to trimming and J lost 3 bases; unmatched junction nucleotides: 17. In germline, CDR1 is LNHDA, CDR2 SQIVND (reference sequence). CDR3 length: 18 amino acids.

The chain uses TRBV4-1 and TRBJ1-5; a possible D gene is TRBD1 (5 bases). Germline CDR1 MGHRA, CDR2 YSYEKL. This CDR3 is 16 amino acids long. V was shortened by 4 bases and J by 0 bases, with 13 bases between the two germline ends. CDR3 residues: CASSPQAGGSNQPQHF. In DNA, the CDR3 is TGCGCCAGCAGCCCCCAGGCCGGGGGTAGCAATCAGCCCCAGCATTTT.

The chain links TRBV28 to TRBJ2-7; 16 bases agree with TRBD2. V shed 9 bases, J shed 1 base, and the junction held 15 bases outside the gene matches. Germline V gives CDR1 MDHEN, CDR2 SYDVKM. This CDR3 is built from 19 residues. The CDR3 DNA is TGTGCCAGTTTCCCTCGACAGGGACTAGCGGGGGGGAGGTCCTACGAGCAGTACTTC. Protein sequence: CASFPRQGLAGGRSYEQYF.

This sequence joins TRBV6-2 or TRBV6-3 and TRBJ2-5; D gene uncertain. Trimming left V 5 bases short and J 0 bases short, with 13 bases between. Germline CDR1 MNHEY, CDR2 SVGEGT. CDR3 length: 15 residues. As DNA, the CDR3 is TGTGCCAGCAGTCAAATACAGCTGTACCAAGAGACCCAGTACTTC. Its protein product is CASSQIQLYQETQYF.

This clone has a count of ten or more. The chain couples TRBV14 to TRBJ1-6, with D hard to call. The ends were cut back, 0 bases at V and 6 bases at J, with 12 bases in the middle. The CDR3 contains 16 residues. Germline V gives CDR1 SGHDN, CDR2 FVKESK. The CDR3 protein is CASSQDLGPSNSPLHF. Written as DNA, the CDR3 is TGTGCCAGCAGCCAAGATCTTGGGCCGAGTAATTCACCCCTCCACTTT.

V is TRBV2 and J is TRBJ2-7, with D perhaps TRBD2 (6 bases). V was cut by 7 bases and J by 0 bases, with 13 bases left in between. This CDR3 has 14 residues. The germline gives CDR1 SNHLY, CDR2 FYNNEI. For the CDR3, the DNA is TGTGCCAGCATTGGGGAGGTCGACTCCTACGAGCAGTACTTC. It encodes CASIGEVDSYEQYF.

The chain has TRBV19 and TRBJ1-4, with a tentative D call TRBD1 (5 bases). The CDR3 is 14 residues long. V dropped 5 bases and J dropped 5 bases, with 12 bases sitting between them. Germline V gene lookup returns CDR1 LNHDA and CDR2 SQIVND (reference sequence). CDR3 DNA sequence: TGTGCCAGTAGTTTTCGGACAAGGAATGAAAAACTGTTTTTT. Translating gives CASSFRTRNEKLFF.

The chain links TRBV20-1 to TRBJ1-4, with D perhaps matching TRBD1 (5 bases). V was cut by 3 bases and J by 6 bases, with 14 bases left in between. There are 14 residues in the CDR3. Germline loops: CDR1 DFQATT, CDR2 SNEGSKA (reference sequence). The DNA for the CDR3 is TGCAGTGCTAGTCGCGGGACTCCGGATGAAAAACTGTTTTTT. Encoded protein: CSASRGTPDEKLFF.

V gene TRBV6-2 or TRBV6-3 combines with J gene TRBJ1-2; 9 bases are shared with TRBD1. Germline CDR1 MNHEY, CDR2 SVGEGT. The ends lost 5 bases at V and 6 bases at J; junction bases unmatched: 4. The CDR3 has 13 amino acids. CDR3 sequence reads: CASSLDRGNGYTF. In DNA, the CDR3 is TGTGCCAGCAGTCTGGACAGGGGTAATGGCTACACCTTC.

The rearrangement joins TRBV28 to TRBJ2-1; TRBD2 aligns across 12 bases. Germline V gene data show CDR1 as MDHEN and CDR2 as SYDVKM. This CDR3 region has 16 residues. Trimming removed 6 bases from V and 0 bases from J; junction bases left unmatched: 3. CDR3 sequence (DNA): TGTGCCAGCAGGCTAGCGGGGGGGTCCTCCTACAATGAGCAGTTCTTC. This gives the protein CASRLAGGSSYNEQFF.

V and J are TRBV7-9 and TRBJ2-1, with 12 bases that match TRBD2. The germline CDR1 and CDR2 sequences are SEHNR and FQNEAQ (reference sequence). After removal of 3 bases from V and 8 bases from J, the junction contained 8 bases not matched to a gene. The CDR3 consists of 16 residues. The DNA of the CDR3 is TGTGCCAGCAGCTTTCGACTAGCGGGAGTTAAGCATGAGCAGTTCTTC. This sequence encodes CASSFRLAGVKHEQFF.

The rearrangement joins TRBV13 to TRBJ1-1; 7 nucleotides align to TRBD1. CDR3 size: 15 residues. With V trimmed by 2 bases and J by 1 base, 4 bases remained unmatched. The V gene's germline CDR1 is PRHDT and CDR2 FYEKMQ (reference sequence). The CDR3 is CASSLRQGQNTEAFF. DNA for the CDR3: TGTGCCAGCAGCTTACGACAGGGCCAGAACACTGAAGCTTTCTTT.

The CDR3 loop is CAISEGTGATFDPQHF. As DNA, the CDR3 is TGTGCCATCAGTGAGGGAACAGGGGCAACTTTCGACCCCCAGCATTTT. The gene calls are TRBV10-3 and TRBJ1-5; 7 bases fit TRBD1. Germline values: CDR1 ENHRY, CDR2 SYGVKD. With 2 bases clipped from V and 10 bases from J, the junction kept 14 bases outside the gene matches. This CDR3 is 16 amino acids long.

This clone was counted once. The chain joins TRBV4-1 to TRBJ2-5, with D perhaps matching TRBD1 (5 bases). CDR3 length: 17 amino acids. V was shortened by 4 bases and J by 4 bases, with 22 bases between the two germline ends. Looked up from germline, CDR1 is MGHRA and CDR2 is YSYEKL. The CDR3 DNA follows: TGCGCCAGCAGCCGCATACTTGCGCAGGGTTTCCCAGAGACCCAGTACTTC. Translated, it gives CASSRILAQGFPETQYF.

The chain is built from TRBV9 and TRBJ2-7; 8 bases are shared with TRBD1. This CDR3 is 13 amino acids long. V shed 2 bases, J shed 6 bases, and the junction held 4 bases outside the gene matches. CDR1 is SGDLS and CDR2 is YYNGEE in the germline V gene. The CDR3 loop reads CASSVTGAGEQYF. The CDR3 coding sequence is TGTGCCAGCAGCGTGACAGGGGCAGGCGAGCAGTACTTC.

This chain joins TRBV19 and TRBJ2-7, with 12 bases lining up with TRBD2. There are 16 residues in the CDR3. With V trimmed by 1 base and J by 2 bases, 3 bases remained unmatched. Germline values: CDR1 LNHDA, CDR2 SQIVND (reference sequence). This CDR3 reads CASSIGGLAGAYEQYF. The DNA for the CDR3 is TGTGCCAGTAGTATAGGGGGACTAGCGGGCGCCTACGAGCAGTACTTC.

The V and J genes are TRBV15 and TRBJ1-3; D is uncertain. The V end was cut by 0 bases, the J end by 4 bases, with 10 bases between. Germline V lookup: CDR1 LNHNV, CDR2 YYDKDF (reference sequence). This CDR3 contains 15 residues. For the CDR3, the DNA is TGTGCCACCAGCAGAGATGGAGCCCCGGGAAACACCATATATTTT. Its protein product is CATSRDGAPGNTIYF.

Here the CDR3 reads CASSESPRLNTEAFF. The CDR3 nucleotides are TGCGCCAGCAGTGAGTCTCCCAGGCTCAACACTGAAGCTTTCTTT. This chain links TRBV10-1 with TRBJ1-1; no firm D call. CDR1 is WNHNN and CDR2 is SYGVQD in the germline V gene (reference sequence). V was clipped by 0 bases and J by 2 bases, with 10 bases between them. CDR3 size: 15 residues.

This chain joins TRBV2 and TRBJ1-5; D is ambiguous. The length of the CDR3 is 16 residues. CDR1 SNHLY and CDR2 FYNNEI come from the germline V gene. V lost 4 bases to trimming and J lost 2 bases, with 15 bases between them. DNA of the CDR3: TGTGCCAGCAGTGGTCACTTATTCGGGGGCAATCAGCCCCAGCATTTT. Translating it yields CASSGHLFGGNQPQHF.

CDR3 sequence reads: CATRRSWGRNTEAFF. CDR3 in DNA: TGTGCCACCCGGAGGAGTTGGGGGCGAAACACTGAAGCTTTCTTT. The rearrangement uses TRBV25-1 and TRBJ1-1; the D gene is possibly TRBD1 (6 bases). The CDR3 length is 15 residues. V was shortened by 10 bases and J by 2 bases, with 20 bases between the two germline ends. Germline loops: CDR1 MGHDK, CDR2 SYGVNS.

The V call is TRBV5-1, the J call TRBJ2-1; the D gene is possibly TRBD1 (6 bases). CDR3 length: 16 amino acids. Trimming left V 0 bases short and J 6 bases short, with 16 bases between. CDR1 and CDR2 (germline): SGHRS, YFSETQ. CDR3 protein: CASSLVFQGRSNEQFF. The CDR3 bases are TGCGCCAGCAGCTTGGTTTTCCAGGGGCGAAGCAATGAGCAGTTCTTC.

This clone was found a few times. The chain couples TRBV6-5 to TRBJ2-7, with 14 nucleotides matching TRBD2. With 6 bases clipped from V and 2 bases from J, the junction kept 3 bases outside the gene matches. CDR3 length: 15 residues. CDR1 MNHEY and CDR2 SVGAGI come from the germline V gene. CDR3 DNA: TGTGCCAGCAGGACGGGACTAGCGGGGGCCTACGAGCAGTACTTC. This sequence encodes CASRTGLAGAYEQYF.